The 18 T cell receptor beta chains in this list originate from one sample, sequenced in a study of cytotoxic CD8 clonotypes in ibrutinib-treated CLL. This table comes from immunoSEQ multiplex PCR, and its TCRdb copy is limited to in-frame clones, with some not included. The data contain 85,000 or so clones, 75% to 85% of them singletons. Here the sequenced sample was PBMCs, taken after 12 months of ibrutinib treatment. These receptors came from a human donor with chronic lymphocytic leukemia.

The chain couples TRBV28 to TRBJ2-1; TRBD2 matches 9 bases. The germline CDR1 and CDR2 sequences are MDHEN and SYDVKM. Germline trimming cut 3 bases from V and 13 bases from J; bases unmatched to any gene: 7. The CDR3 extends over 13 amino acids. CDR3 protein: CASSLEAGGPQFF. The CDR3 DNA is TGTGCCAGCAGTTTGGAGGCGGGAGGGCCTCAGTTCTTC.

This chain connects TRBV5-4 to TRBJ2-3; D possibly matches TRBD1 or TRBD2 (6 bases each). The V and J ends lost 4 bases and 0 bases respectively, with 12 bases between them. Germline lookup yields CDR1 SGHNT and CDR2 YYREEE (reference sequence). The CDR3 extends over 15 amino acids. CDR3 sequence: CASSGTGASTDTQYF. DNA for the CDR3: TGTGCCAGCAGCGGCACGGGGGCTAGCACAGATACGCAGTATTTT.

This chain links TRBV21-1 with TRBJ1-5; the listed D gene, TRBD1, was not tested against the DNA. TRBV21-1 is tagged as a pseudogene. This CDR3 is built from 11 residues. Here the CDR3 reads CARPTVRPQHF. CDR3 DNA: TGTGCCAGACCCACAGTCCGGCCCCAGCATTTT.

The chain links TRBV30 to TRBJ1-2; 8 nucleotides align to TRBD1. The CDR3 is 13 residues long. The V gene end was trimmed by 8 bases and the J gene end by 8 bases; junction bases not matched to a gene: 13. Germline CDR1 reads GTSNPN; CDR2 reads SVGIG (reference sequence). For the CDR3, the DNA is TGTGCCCGGGATGGCAGGGGGCGCGGGGGCTACACCTTC. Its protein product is CARDGRGRGGYTF.

The CDR3 loop reads CASSLPQWGRGNSNQPQHF. CDR3 DNA: TGTGCCAGCAGTCTCCCCCAGTGGGGGCGAGGGAATAGCAATCAGCCCCAGCATTTT. The chain is built from TRBV27 and TRBJ1-5, with D perhaps matching TRBD1 (6 bases). Germline values: CDR1 MNHEY, CDR2 SMNVEV (reference sequence). V dropped 5 bases and J dropped 0 bases, with 23 bases sitting between them. The CDR3 spans 19 residues.

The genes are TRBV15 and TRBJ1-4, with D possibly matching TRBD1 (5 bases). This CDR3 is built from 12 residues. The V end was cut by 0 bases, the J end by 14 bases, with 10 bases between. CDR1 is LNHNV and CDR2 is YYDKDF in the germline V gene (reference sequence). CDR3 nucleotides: TGTGCCACCAGCAGAGATCAGGGCAGGCTGTTTTTT. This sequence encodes CATSRDQGRLFF.

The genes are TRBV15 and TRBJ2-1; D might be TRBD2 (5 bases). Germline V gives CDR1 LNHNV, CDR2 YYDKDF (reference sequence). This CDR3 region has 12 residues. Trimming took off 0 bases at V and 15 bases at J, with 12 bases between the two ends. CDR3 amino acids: CATSRDLASRFF. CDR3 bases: TGTGCCACCAGCAGAGATTTGGCTAGCCGGTTCTTC.

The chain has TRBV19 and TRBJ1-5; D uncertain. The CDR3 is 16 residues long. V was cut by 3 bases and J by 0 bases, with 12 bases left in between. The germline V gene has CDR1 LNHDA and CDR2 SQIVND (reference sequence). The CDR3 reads CASSIGMAFSNQPQHF. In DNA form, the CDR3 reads TGTGCCAGTAGTATCGGGATGGCTTTTAGCAATCAGCCCCAGCATTTT. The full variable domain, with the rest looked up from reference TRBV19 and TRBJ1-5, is DGGITQSPKYLFRKEGQNVTLSCEQNLNHDAMYWYRQDPGQGLRLIYYSQIVNDFQKGDIAEGYSVSREKKESFPLTVTSAQKNPTAFYLCASSIGMAFSNQPQHFGDGTRLSIL.

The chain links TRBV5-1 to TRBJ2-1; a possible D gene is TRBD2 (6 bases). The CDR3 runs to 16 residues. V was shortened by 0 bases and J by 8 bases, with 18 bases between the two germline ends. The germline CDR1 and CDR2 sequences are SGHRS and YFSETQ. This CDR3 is CASSLGRGRSRDEQFF. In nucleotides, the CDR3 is TGCGCCAGCAGCTTGGGACGGGGGAGGAGCCGGGATGAGCAGTTCTTC.

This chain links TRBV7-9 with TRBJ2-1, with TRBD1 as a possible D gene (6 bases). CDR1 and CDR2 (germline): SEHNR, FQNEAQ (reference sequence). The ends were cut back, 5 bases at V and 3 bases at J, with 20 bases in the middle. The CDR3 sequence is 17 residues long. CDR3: CASSTFPQGKNYNEQFF. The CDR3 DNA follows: TGTGCCAGCAGCACCTTCCCCCAGGGGAAAAACTACAATGAGCAGTTCTTC.

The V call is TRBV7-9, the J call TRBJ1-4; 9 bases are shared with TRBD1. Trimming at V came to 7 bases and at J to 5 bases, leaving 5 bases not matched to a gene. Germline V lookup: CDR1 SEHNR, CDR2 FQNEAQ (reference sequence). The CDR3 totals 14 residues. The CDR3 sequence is CASTQGTGNEKLFF. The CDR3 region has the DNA TGTGCCAGCACCCAGGGGACAGGGAATGAAAAACTGTTTTTT.

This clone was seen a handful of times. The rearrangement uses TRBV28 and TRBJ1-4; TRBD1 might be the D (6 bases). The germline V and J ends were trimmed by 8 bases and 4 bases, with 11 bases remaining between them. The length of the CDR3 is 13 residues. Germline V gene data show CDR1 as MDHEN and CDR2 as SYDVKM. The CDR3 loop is CASVGALNEKLFF. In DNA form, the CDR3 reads TGTGCCAGCGTGGGGGCACTTAATGAAAAACTGTTTTTT.

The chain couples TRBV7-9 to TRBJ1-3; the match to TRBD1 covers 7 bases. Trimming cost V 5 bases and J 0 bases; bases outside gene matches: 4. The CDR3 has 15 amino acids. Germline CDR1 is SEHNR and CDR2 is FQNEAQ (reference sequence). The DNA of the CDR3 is TGTGCCAGCAGCCCGACAGGGTTCTCTGGAAACACCATATATTTT. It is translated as CASSPTGFSGNTIYF.

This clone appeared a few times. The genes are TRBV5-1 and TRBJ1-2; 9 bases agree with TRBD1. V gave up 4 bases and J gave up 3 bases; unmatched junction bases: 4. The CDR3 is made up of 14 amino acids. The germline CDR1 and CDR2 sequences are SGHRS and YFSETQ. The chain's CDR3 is CASSPGDRDYGYTF. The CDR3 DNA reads TGCGCCAGCAGCCCCGGGGACAGGGACTATGGCTACACCTTC.

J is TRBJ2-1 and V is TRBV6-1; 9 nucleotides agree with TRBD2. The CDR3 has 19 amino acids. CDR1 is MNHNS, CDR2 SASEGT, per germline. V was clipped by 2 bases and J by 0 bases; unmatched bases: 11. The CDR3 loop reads CASSEWAGGPSGSYNEQFF. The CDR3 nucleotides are TGTGCCAGCAGTGAATGGGCGGGGGGGCCCTCGGGCTCCTACAATGAGCAGTTCTTC.

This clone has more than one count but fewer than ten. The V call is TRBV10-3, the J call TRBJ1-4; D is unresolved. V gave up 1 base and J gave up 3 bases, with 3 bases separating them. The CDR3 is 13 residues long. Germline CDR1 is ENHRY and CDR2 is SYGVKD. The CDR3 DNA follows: TGTGCCATCAGTGAGTTTGCTAATGAAAAACTGTTTTTT. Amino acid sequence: CAISEFANEKLFF.

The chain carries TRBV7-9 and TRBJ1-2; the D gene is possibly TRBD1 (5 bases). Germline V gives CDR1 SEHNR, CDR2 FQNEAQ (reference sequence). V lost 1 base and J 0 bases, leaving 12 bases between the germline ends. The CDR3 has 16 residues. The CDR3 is CASSLVVAGPNYGYTF. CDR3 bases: TGTGCCAGCAGCTTAGTGGTGGCAGGGCCTAACTATGGCTACACCTTC.

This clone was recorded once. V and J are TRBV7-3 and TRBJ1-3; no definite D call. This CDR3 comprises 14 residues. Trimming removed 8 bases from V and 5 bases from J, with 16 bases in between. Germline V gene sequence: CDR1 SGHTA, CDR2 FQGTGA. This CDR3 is CASSLDGGRNTIYF. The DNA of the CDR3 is TGTGCCAGCTCTTTGGACGGAGGACGAAACACCATATATTTT.